This T cell receptor beta chain was documented in a study of blood T cell repertoires in COVID-19. On the study more broadly: Samples taken during acute and convalescent COVID-19 were collected in the United States, Italy and Spain.

Data came from immunoSEQ multiplex PCR; TCRdb stores just in-frame clones and leaves some out. The sample holds under 100,000 clones, around four fifths seen once. The CDR3 consists of 15 residues. Looked up from germline, CDR1 is MNHNS and CDR2 is SASEGT. Trimming cost V 3 bases and J 11 bases; bases outside gene matches: 8. The sequence came from a woman between 65 and 79 years old with active or convalescent COVID-19. The sequenced sample consisted of peripheral blood. The chain couples TRBV6-1 to TRBJ2-1, with 12 bases aligning to TRBD2. The chain's CDR3 is CASSEKASGGAQQFF. CDR3 nucleotides: TGTGCCAGCAGTGAGAAAGCTAGCGGGGGGGCCCAGCAGTTCTTC.